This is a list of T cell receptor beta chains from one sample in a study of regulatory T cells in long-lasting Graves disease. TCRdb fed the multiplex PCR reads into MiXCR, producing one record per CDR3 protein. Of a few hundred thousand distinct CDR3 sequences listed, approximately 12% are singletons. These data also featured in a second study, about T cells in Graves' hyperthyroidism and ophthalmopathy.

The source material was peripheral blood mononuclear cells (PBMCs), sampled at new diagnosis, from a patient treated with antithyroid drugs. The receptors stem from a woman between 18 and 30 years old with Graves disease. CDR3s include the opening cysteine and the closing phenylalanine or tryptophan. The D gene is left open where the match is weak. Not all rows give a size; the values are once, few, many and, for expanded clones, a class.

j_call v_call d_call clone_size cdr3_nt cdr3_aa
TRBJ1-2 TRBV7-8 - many TGTGCCAGCAGCTTAGGGGTGGATGGCTACACCTTC CASSLGVDGYTF
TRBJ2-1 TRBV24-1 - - TGTGCCACCAGTGCCGTGGACAGCCAACTCTACAATGAGCAGTTCTTC CATSAVDSQLYNEQFF
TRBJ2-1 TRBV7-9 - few TGTGCCAGCACCTCCGAAGGCACGGTTGAGCAGTTCTTC CASTSEGTVEQFF
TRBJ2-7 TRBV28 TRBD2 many TGTGCCAGCAGTTTCCCTAGCGGGTTTTACGAGCAGTACTTC CASSFPSGFYEQYF
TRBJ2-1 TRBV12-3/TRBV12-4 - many TGTGCCAGCAGTTTAACAGGGATCTCCTACAATGAGCAGTTCTTC CASSLTGISYNEQFF
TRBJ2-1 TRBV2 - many TGTGCCAGCAGTGTGCAGGGCTATGAGGCTGGCAATGAGCAGTTCTTC CASSVQGYEAGNEQFF
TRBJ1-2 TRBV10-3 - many TGTGCCATCAGTGAGTCGGGGGGGCCCCATGGCTACACCTTC CAISESGGPHGYTF
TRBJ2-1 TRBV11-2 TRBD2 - TGCGCCAGCAGCCAAGATCCTGGACTAGTGGGACTCTCCTACAATGAGCAGTTCTTC CASSQDPGLVGLSYNEQFF
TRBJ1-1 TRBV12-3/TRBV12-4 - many TGTGCCAGCAGTTCCCCGGGGAGGGGGGAAGCTTTCTTT CASSSPGRGEAFF
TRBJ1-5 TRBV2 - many TGTGCCAGCAGTGGGGCAGGGCCCCAGCCCCAGCATTTT CASSGAGPQPQHF
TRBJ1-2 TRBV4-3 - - TGCGCCAGCAGCCAAGATGGTACAGGCGCTCATCTTTATGGCTACACCTTC CASSQDGTGAHLYGYTF
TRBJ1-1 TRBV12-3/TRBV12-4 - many TGTGCCAGCAGTTCCCGGGGGGACACTGAAGCTTTCTTT CASSSRGDTEAFF
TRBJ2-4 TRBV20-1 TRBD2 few TGCAGTGCTAGGCGGCTAGCGGGGGACATTCAGTACTTC CSARRLAGDIQYF
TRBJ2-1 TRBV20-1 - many TGCAGTGCTAGAGATCATGGCGGGCGGAGGGTTCGCGGGTCCTACAATGAGCAGTTCTTC CSARDHGGRRVRGSYNEQFF
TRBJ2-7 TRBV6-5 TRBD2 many TGTGCCAGCAGTTACCGGACTAGCGGAGTGGAAGTCTACGAGCAGTACTTC CASSYRTSGVEVYEQYF
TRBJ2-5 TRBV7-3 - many TGTGCCAGCAGCTTAGGGGGGTTCGACCAAGAGACCCAGTACTTC CASSLGGFDQETQYF
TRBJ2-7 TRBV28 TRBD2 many TGTGCCAGCAACCTTCGGGGGGGAGCCTACGAGCAGTACTTC CASNLRGGAYEQYF
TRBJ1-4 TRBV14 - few TGTGCCAGCAGCCCCCTCGGACGGCTTAATGAAAAACTGTTTTTT CASSPLGRLNEKLFF
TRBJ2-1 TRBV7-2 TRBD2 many TGTGCCAGCAGCTTATCACCAACTAGCGTAACCGAGGAGCAGTTCTTC CASSLSPTSVTEEQFF
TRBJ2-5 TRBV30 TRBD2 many TGTGCCTGGAGCCCGGGACTATCCCAAGAGACCCAGTACTTC CAWSPGLSQETQYF
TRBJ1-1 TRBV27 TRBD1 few TGTGCCAGCCGAAAAGGAACAGGGGGGACTGAAGCTTTCTTT CASRKGTGGTEAFF
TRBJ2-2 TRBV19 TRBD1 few TGTGCCAGTCGGTTTCCAGCCGGGACAGGGGCCACCGGGGAGCTGTTTTTT CASRFPAGTGATGELFF